This passage covers 17 T cell receptor beta chains from one sample sequenced in a study of cytomegalovirus exposure and HLA in healthy donors. PCR involved 60 Vbeta and 13 Jbeta primers. Assay: immunoSEQ multiplex PCR; the TCRdb copy retains only in-frame clones and omits some. Its listing shows 90,000 to 150,000 clones. Sequencing was carried out using PBMCs. The receptor set was obtained from a man aged 18 to 30 in good health and CMV-seronegative.

The rearrangement uses TRBV6-1 and TRBJ2-7, with D possibly matching TRBD2 (6 bases). V was trimmed by 7 bases and J by 2 bases, leaving 18 bases between them. The CDR3 runs to 15 residues. The germline V gene has CDR1 MNHNS and CDR2 SASEGT. CDR3 DNA sequence: TGTGCCAGCAACGTCCTGGAAGGAGGGACCTACGAGCAGTACTTC. Encoded protein: CASNVLEGGTYEQYF.

The J gene is TRBJ2-1, the V gene TRBV13, with D possibly matching TRBD2 (6 bases). Germline V lookup: CDR1 PRHDT, CDR2 FYEKMQ (reference sequence). The ends were cut back, 5 bases at V and 5 bases at J, with 19 bases in the middle. The CDR3 consists of 16 residues. CDR3 nucleotide sequence: TGTGCCAGCAGCCCCCGCGGGGTTCGTCGGGACAATGAGCAGTTCTTC. Its translation is CASSPRGVRRDNEQFF. The variable domain in full, completed from reference TRBV13 and TRBJ2-1, reads AAGVIQSPRHLIKEKRETATLKCYPIPRHDTVYWYQQGPGQDPQFLISFYEKMQSDKGSIPDRFSAQQFSDYHSELNMSSLELGDSALYFCASSPRGVRRDNEQFFGPGTRLTVL.

The rearrangement joins TRBV11-2 to TRBJ1-1; D remains ambiguous. The CDR3 contains 16 residues. Germline assignment: CDR1 SGHAT and CDR2 FQNNGV. V was clipped by 1 base and J by 0 bases, with 12 bases between them. The CDR3 sequence is CASSLGETSLNTEAFF. The CDR3 nucleotides read TGTGCCAGCAGCTTAGGGGAGACGAGTTTGAACACTGAAGCTTTCTTT.

The rearrangement uses TRBV6-1 and TRBJ1-5, with D hard to call. The CDR3 runs 14 residues. V lost 6 bases and J 2 bases, leaving 11 bases between the germline ends. Germline CDR1 and CDR2: MNHNS and SASEGT. The CDR3: CASREEAGNQPQHF. As DNA, the CDR3 is TGTGCCAGCAGGGAGGAGGCCGGCAATCAGCCCCAGCATTTT.

The V gene is TRBV5-1, the J gene TRBJ1-1, with a tentative D call TRBD1 (6 bases). Germline V lookup: CDR1 SGHRS, CDR2 YFSETQ. This CDR3 is built from 14 residues. Trimming removed 4 bases at V and 3 bases at J, with 13 bases between. The CDR3 loop is CASSLTGTHTEAFF. Written as DNA, the CDR3 is TGCGCCAGCAGCCTAACAGGGACCCACACTGAAGCTTTCTTT. The complete variable domain, with remaining parts taken from reference TRBV5-1 and TRBJ1-1, reads KAGVTQTPRYLIKTRGQQVTLSCSPISGHRSVSWYQQTPGQGLQFLFEYFSETQRNKGNFPGRFSGRQFSNSRSEMNVSTLELGDSALYLCASSLTGTHTEAFFGQGTRLTVV.

The chain employs TRBV25-1 and TRBJ2-7; the D gene is possibly TRBD1 (6 bases). Trimming pared 6 bases from V and 3 bases from J, leaving 12 bases between. The CDR3 is 13 amino acids. Germline CDR1 is MGHDK and CDR2 is SYGVNS. The CDR3 reads CASRPGTNYEQYF. The CDR3, as DNA: TGTGCCAGCAGGCCTGGGACAAACTACGAGCAGTACTTC.

The chain has TRBV14 and TRBJ2-1; D possibly corresponds to TRBD2 (6 bases). The V end lost 1 base, the J end lost 7 bases, and 17 bases lay between the germline ends. The length of the CDR3 is 16 residues. The germline CDR1 and CDR2 sequences are SGHDN and FVKESK. The CDR3 coding sequence is TGTGCCAGCAGCCAAGTCACAGGAGGGTATTTTAATGAGCAGTTCTTC. Residues: CASSQVTGGYFNEQFF.

V usage is TRBV7-8 and J usage is TRBJ1-6; no clear D. V was shortened by 5 bases and J by 6 bases, with 14 bases between the two germline ends. The CDR3 loop spans 15 amino acids. Germline CDR1 and CDR2: SGHVS and FQNEAQ. The CDR3 nucleotides are TGTGCCAGCAGCGATACAGCTTCCCTTAATTCACCCCTCCACTTT. Translating it yields CASSDTASLNSPLHF.

J is TRBJ2-5 and V is TRBV6-6, with TRBD1 matching over 8 bases. The V and J ends lost 2 bases and 5 bases, in that order; junction bases with no gene match: 10. The CDR3 length is 16 residues. CDR1 is MNHNY and CDR2 is SVGAGI in the germline V gene (reference sequence). This CDR3 is CASSYEAGGAPETQYF. DNA for the CDR3: TGTGCCAGCAGTTACGAAGCAGGGGGCGCCCCGGAGACCCAGTACTTC.

The V gene is TRBV9, the J gene TRBJ2-3, with D hard to call. The CDR3 covers 12 residues. CDR1 is SGDLS and CDR2 is YYNGEE in the germline V gene. V shed 4 bases and J shed 4 bases, with 7 bases lying between them. The CDR3: CASSPTADTQYF. CDR3 in DNA: TGTGCCAGCAGCCCTACAGCAGATACGCAGTATTTT.

This chain connects TRBV5-1 to TRBJ1-2; 8 bases line up with TRBD1. J gave up 5 bases and V 3 bases, and 6 bases lay outside the gene matches. The CDR3 has 14 amino acids. Germline CDR1 and CDR2: SGHRS and YFSETQ. CDR3 DNA: TGCGCCAGCAGCTCAGGGGGCGCGGGATATGGCTACACCTTC. Translating gives CASSSGGAGYGYTF. Full variable domain (rest looked up from reference TRBV5-1 and TRBJ1-2): KAGVTQTPRYLIKTRGQQVTLSCSPISGHRSVSWYQQTPGQGLQFLFEYFSETQRNKGNFPGRFSGRQFSNSRSEMNVSTLELGDSALYLCASSSGGAGYGYTFGSGTRLTVV.

This chain uses TRBV19 with TRBJ1-1, with 8 positions matching TRBD1. CDR1 is LNHDA, CDR2 SQIVND, per germline (reference sequence). CDR3 length: 17 residues. The V segment lost 5 bases and the J segment 1 base; nucleotides outside the gene matches: 12. CDR3 sequence reads: CASSFFYRGTTNTEAFF. The CDR3 coding sequence is TGTGCCAGTAGTTTCTTCTACAGGGGGACTACGAACACTGAAGCTTTCTTT. Looking up the rest from reference TRBV19 and TRBJ1-1 gives the full variable domain: DGGITQSPKYLFRKEGQNVTLSCEQNLNHDAMYWYRQDPGQGLRLIYYSQIVNDFQKGDIAEGYSVSREKKESFPLTVTSAQKNPTAFYLCASSFFYRGTTNTEAFFGQGTRLTVV.

This chain links TRBV19 with TRBJ2-2, with 7 bases that match TRBD2. The CDR3 contains 15 residues. Trimming took 5 bases from V and 2 from J; bases not matched to a gene: 5. The V gene's germline CDR1 is LNHDA and CDR2 SQIVND (reference sequence). This chain's CDR3 is CASSGRTSNTGELFF. The CDR3 coding sequence is TGTGCCAGTAGTGGGCGGACTAGTAACACCGGGGAGCTGTTTTTT.

The CDR3 is CASSFRVSTETQYF. CDR3 DNA sequence: TGTGCCAGCAGCTTCCGAGTGAGCACGGAGACCCAGTACTTC. The chain carries TRBV5-4 and TRBJ2-5; D is uncertain. The V end was cut by 2 bases, the J end by 5 bases, with 13 bases between. The CDR3 runs 14 residues. CDR1 and CDR2 (germline): SGHNT, YYREEE (reference sequence).

V usage is TRBV13 and J usage is TRBJ1-3; D might be TRBD1 (6 bases). Germline-derived CDR1 and CDR2 are PRHDT and FYEKMQ (reference sequence). Trimming cost V 1 base and J 2 bases, with 9 bases left between them. The CDR3 covers 15 residues. CDR3 in amino acids: CASSLDQGTGNTIYF. CDR3 in DNA: TGTGCCAGCAGCTTAGATCAGGGGACTGGAAACACCATATATTTT.

This rearrangement joins TRBV4-1 to TRBJ1-4; 9 nucleotides line up with TRBD1. J lost 8 bases, V lost 3 bases, and 7 bases had no gene match. Germline V gene sequence: CDR1 MGHRA, CDR2 YSYEKL. The CDR3 runs 15 residues. This CDR3 reads CASSQQDRGPEKLFF. In DNA form, the CDR3 reads TGCGCCAGCAGCCAGCAGGACAGGGGTCCGGAAAAACTGTTTTTT.

V usage is TRBV7-6 and J usage is TRBJ2-1; 9 nucleotides agree with TRBD1. Per germline, CDR1 SGHVS and CDR2 FNYEAQ. The CDR3 length is 15 residues. The V segment lost 5 bases and the J segment 6 bases; nucleotides outside the gene matches: 8. CDR3 DNA sequence: TGTGCCAGCAGCCCCGGACAGGGGAGGGTCAATGAGCAGTTCTTC. Amino acid sequence: CASSPGQGRVNEQFF. The complete variable domain, with remaining parts taken from reference TRBV7-6 and TRBJ2-1, reads GAGVSQSPRYKVTKRGQDVALRCDPISGHVSLYWYRQALGQGPEFLTYFNYEAQQDKSGLPNDRFSAERPEGSISTLTIQRTEQRDSAMYRCASSPGQGRVNEQFFGPGTRLTVL.